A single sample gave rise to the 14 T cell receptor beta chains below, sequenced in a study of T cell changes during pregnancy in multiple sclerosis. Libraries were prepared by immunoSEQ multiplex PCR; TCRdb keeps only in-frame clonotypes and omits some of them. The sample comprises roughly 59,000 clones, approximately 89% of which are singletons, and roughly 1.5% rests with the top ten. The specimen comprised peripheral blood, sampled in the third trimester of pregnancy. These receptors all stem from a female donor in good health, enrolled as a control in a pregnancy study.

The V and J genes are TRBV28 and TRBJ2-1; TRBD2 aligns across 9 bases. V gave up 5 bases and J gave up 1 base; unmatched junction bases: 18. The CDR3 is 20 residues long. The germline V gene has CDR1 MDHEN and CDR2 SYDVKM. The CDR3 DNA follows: TGTGCCAGCAGTACGCGCCCCTCAGCTAGCGGGGTGAGGTCCTACAATGAGCAGTTCTTC. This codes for CASSTRPSASGVRSYNEQFF. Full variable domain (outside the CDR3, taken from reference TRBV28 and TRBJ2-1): DVKVTQSSRYLVKRTGEKVFLECVQDMDHENMFWYRQDPGLGLRLIYFSYDVKMKEKGDIPEGYSVSREKKERFSLILESASTNQTSMYLCASSTRPSASGVRSYNEQFFGPGTRLTVL.

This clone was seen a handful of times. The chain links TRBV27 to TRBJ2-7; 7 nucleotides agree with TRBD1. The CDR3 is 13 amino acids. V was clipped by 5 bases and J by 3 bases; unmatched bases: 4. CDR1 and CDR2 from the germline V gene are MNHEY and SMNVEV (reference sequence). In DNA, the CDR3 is TGTGCCAGCAGTGACAGGGTAAGCTACGAGCAGTACTTC. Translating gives CASSDRVSYEQYF.

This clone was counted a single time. This CDR3 reads CASSVAGETTGELFF. In DNA, the CDR3 is TGTGCCAGCAGCGTAGCCGGGGAGACGACCGGGGAGCTGTTTTTT. The chain employs TRBV9 and TRBJ2-2; D might be TRBD2 (5 bases). This CDR3 has 15 residues. V was clipped by 0 bases and J by 5 bases, with 11 bases between them. CDR1 is SGDLS and CDR2 is YYNGEE in the germline V gene.

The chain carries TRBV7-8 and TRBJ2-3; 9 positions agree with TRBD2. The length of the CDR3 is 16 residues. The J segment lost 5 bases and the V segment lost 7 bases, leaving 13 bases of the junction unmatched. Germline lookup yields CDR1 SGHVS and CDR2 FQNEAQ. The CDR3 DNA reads TGTGCCAGCACTGATGGTGCGGGGGGGCCGGTAGATACGCAGTATTTT. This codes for CASTDGAGGPVDTQYF.

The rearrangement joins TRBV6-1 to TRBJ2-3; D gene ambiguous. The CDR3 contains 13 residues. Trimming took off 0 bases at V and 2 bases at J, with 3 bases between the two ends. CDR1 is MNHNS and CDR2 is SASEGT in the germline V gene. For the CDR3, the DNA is TGTGCCAGCAGTGAAGCCTACACAGATACGCAGTATTTT. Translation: CASSEAYTDTQYF.

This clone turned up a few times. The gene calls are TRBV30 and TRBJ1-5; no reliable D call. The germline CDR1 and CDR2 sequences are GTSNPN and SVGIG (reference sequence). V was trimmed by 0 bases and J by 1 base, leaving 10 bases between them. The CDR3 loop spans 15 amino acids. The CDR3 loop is CAWSVGGLSNQPQHF. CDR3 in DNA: TGTGCCTGGAGTGTTGGAGGGTTGAGCAATCAGCCCCAGCATTTT. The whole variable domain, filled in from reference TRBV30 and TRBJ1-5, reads SQTIHQWPATLVQPVGSPLSLECTVEGTSNPNLYWYRQAAGRGLQLLFYSVGIGQISSEVPQNLSASRPQDRQFILSSKKLLLSDSGFYLCAWSVGGLSNQPQHFGDGTRLSIL.

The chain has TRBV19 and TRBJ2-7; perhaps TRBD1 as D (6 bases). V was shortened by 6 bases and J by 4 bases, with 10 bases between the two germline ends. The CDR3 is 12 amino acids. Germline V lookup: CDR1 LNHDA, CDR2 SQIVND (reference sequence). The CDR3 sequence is CASSRGPYEQYF. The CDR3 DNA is TGTGCCAGTAGCAGGGGTCCGTACGAGCAGTACTTC. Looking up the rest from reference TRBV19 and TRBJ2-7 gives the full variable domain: DGGITQSPKYLFRKEGQNVTLSCEQNLNHDAMYWYRQDPGQGLRLIYYSQIVNDFQKGDIAEGYSVSREKKESFPLTVTSAQKNPTAFYLCASSRGPYEQYFGPGTRLTVT.

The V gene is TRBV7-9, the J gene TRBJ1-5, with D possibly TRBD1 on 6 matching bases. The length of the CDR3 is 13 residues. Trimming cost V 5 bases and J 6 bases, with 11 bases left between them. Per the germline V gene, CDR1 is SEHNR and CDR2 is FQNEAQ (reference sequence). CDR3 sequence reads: CASSTTGGQPQHF. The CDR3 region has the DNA TGTGCCAGCAGCACGACAGGAGGTCAGCCCCAGCATTTT.

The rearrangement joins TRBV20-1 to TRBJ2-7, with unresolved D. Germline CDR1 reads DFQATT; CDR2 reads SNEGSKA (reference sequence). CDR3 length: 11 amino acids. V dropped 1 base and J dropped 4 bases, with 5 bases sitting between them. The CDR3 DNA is TGCAGTGCTAGAGGTATTTACGAGCAGTACTTC. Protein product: CSARGIYEQYF.

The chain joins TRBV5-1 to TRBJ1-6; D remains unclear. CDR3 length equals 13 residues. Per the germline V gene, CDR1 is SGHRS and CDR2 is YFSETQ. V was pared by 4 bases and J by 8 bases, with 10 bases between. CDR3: CASSVMRDSPLHF. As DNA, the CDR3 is TGCGCCAGCAGCGTTATGAGGGATTCACCCCTCCACTTT.

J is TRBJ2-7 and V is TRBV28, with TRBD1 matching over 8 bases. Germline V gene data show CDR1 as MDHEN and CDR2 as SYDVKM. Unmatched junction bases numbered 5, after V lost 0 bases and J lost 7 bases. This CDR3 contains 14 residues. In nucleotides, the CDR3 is TGTGCCAGCAGTTTATGGCAGGGGGCGCGGGAGCAGTACTTC. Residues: CASSLWQGAREQYF.

Here the CDR3 reads CSVNGQGAGVIWEETQYF. Here the CDR3 DNA reads TGCAGCGTTAATGGACAGGGGGCTGGGGTAATCTGGGAAGAGACCCAGTACTTC. This chain links TRBV29-1 with TRBJ2-5; 11 bases line up with TRBD1. The junction had 17 bases not matched to a gene; V was cut back by 5 bases and J by 3 bases. Germline V gives CDR1 SQVTM, CDR2 ANQGSEA. The CDR3 has 18 residues.

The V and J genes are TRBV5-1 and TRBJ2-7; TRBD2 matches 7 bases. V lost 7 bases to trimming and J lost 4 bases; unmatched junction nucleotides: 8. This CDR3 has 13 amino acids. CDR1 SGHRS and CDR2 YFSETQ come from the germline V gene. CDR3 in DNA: TGCGCCAGCCGCGCATCCGGGGGGTACGAGCAGTACTTC. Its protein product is CASRASGGYEQYF. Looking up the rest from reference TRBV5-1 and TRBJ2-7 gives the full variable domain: KAGVTQTPRYLIKTRGQQVTLSCSPISGHRSVSWYQQTPGQGLQFLFEYFSETQRNKGNFPGRFSGRQFSNSRSEMNVSTLELGDSALYLCASRASGGYEQYFGPGTRLTVT.

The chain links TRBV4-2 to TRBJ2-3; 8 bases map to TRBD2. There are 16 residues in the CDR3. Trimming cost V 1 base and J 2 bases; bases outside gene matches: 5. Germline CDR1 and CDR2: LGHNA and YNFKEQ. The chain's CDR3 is CASSQGRGGLTDTQYF. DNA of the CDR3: TGTGCCAGCAGCCAAGGACGGGGGGGCCTCACAGATACGCAGTATTTT.